The 22 T cell receptor beta chains below were found in one sample sequenced in a study of cytomegalovirus exposure and HLA in healthy donors. It was with 60 Vbeta and 13 Jbeta primers that the PCR ran. Some clones are missing from TCRdb's copy, which holds only in-frame ones; the method was immunoSEQ multiplex PCR. This table holds about 140,000 clones, approximately 73% found once. Source material: PBMCs. The receptors derive from a human donor in good health.

The V gene is TRBV5-1, the J gene TRBJ2-1; the match to TRBD1 covers 9 bases. The CDR3 sequence is 17 residues long. CDR1 SGHRS and CDR2 YFSETQ come from the germline V gene. With V trimmed by 4 bases and J by 0 bases, 8 bases remained unmatched. CDR3 protein: CASSPGGGQGSYNEQFF. In DNA, the CDR3 is TGCGCCAGCAGCCCGGGTGGGGGACAGGGCTCCTACAATGAGCAGTTCTTC.

J is TRBJ1-5 and V is TRBV4-2; 7 bases line up with TRBD1. Germline V gene data show CDR1 as LGHNA and CDR2 as YNFKEQ. This CDR3 contains 15 residues. After removal of 0 bases from V and 7 bases from J, the junction contained 6 bases not matched to a gene. CDR3 bases: TGTGCCAGCAGCCAAGATGAGGGGGCACGGCAGCCCCAGCATTTT. Its translation is CASSQDEGARQPQHF.

This clone was counted only a few times. The chain carries TRBV7-9 and TRBJ2-7; 9 nucleotides match TRBD1. Trimming removed 1 base from V and 2 bases from J; junction bases left unmatched: 3. The CDR3 runs 15 residues. The V gene's germline CDR1 is SEHNR and CDR2 FQNEAQ (reference sequence). The CDR3 loop is CASSLVGTGTYEQYF. In DNA, the CDR3 is TGTGCCAGCAGCTTAGTTGGGACAGGGACCTACGAGCAGTACTTC.

In its sample, this clone was seen a few times. This sequence joins TRBV20-1 and TRBJ1-1; perhaps TRBD1 as D (5 bases). The CDR3 is 11 residues long. The V gene's germline CDR1 is DFQATT and CDR2 SNEGSKA (reference sequence). V was cut by 3 bases and J by 6 bases, with 8 bases left in between. The CDR3 DNA sequence: TGCAGTGCTAGTACGGGGGCTGAAGCTTTCTTT. Encoded protein: CSASTGAEAFF.

The chain links TRBV2 to TRBJ2-7; a weak D match, TRBD2 (6 bases). This CDR3 contains 17 residues. Trimming removed 2 bases at V and 5 bases at J, with 22 bases between. Germline lookup yields CDR1 SNHLY and CDR2 FYNNEI. The CDR3 nucleotides are TGTGCCAGCAGTGAAAGCCCGGTGGGACTGGAAAGGCACGAGCAGTACTTC. Protein: CASSESPVGLERHEQYF.

This clone was found a few times. The rearrangement joins TRBV2 to TRBJ1-2; 9 nucleotides line up with TRBD1. CDR3 length: 14 residues. J gave up 4 bases and V 6 bases, and 6 bases lay outside the gene matches. Germline CDR1 and CDR2: SNHLY and FYNNEI. CDR3 DNA: TGTGCCAGCAGGGCACAGGGGGCGGGCTATGGCTACACCTTC. Encoded protein: CASRAQGAGYGYTF. The full variable domain, with the rest looked up from reference TRBV2 and TRBJ1-2, is EPEVTQTPSHQVTQMGQEVILRCVPISNHLYFYWYRQILGQKVEFLVSFYNNEISEKSEIFDDQFSVERPDGSNFTLKIRSTKLEDSAMYFCASRAQGAGYGYTFGSGTRLTVV.

The genes are TRBV5-6 and TRBJ1-1; D not certain. V lost 1 base and J 4 bases, leaving 8 bases between the germline ends. The CDR3 contains 13 residues. Germline assignment: CDR1 SGHDT and CDR2 YYEEEE. CDR3 in amino acids: CASSLWGGTEAFF. For the CDR3, the DNA is TGTGCCAGCAGCTTGTGGGGAGGCACTGAAGCTTTCTTT.

This clone showed up just a few times. The J gene is TRBJ2-3, the V gene TRBV6-5, with D perhaps TRBD1 (5 bases). Trimming removed 7 bases from V and 3 bases from J, with 17 bases in between. This CDR3 contains 15 residues. Germline V CDR1 and CDR2: MNHEY, SVGAGI. CDR3 loop: CASKRQSLETDTQYF. DNA of the CDR3: TGTGCCAGCAAGCGACAGTCCCTGGAAACAGATACGCAGTATTTT.

This chain uses TRBV27 with TRBJ2-7, with 8 positions matching TRBD2. J lost 1 base, V lost 2 bases, and 10 bases had no gene match. CDR3 length equals 17 residues. Germline CDR1 MNHEY, CDR2 SMNVEV (reference sequence). The CDR3 DNA reads as TGTGCCAGCAGTTTACGTTTCGGGAGGGGCTATTCCTACGAGCAGTACTTC. Encoded protein: CASSLRFGRGYSYEQYF.

This rearrangement joins TRBV7-9 to TRBJ1-1, with D uncertain. Germline CDR1 is SEHNR and CDR2 is FQNEAQ (reference sequence). V lost 5 bases, J lost 1 base, and 14 bases lay in between. This CDR3 has 15 amino acids. The CDR3 DNA is TGTGCCAGCAGCCCCTTTTCGGTTCCGAACACTGAAGCTTTCTTT. Translation: CASSPFSVPNTEAFF.

The V and J genes are TRBV6-5 and TRBJ2-5, with 11 positions matching TRBD2. From germline, CDR1 is MNHEY and CDR2 SVGAGI. V lost 6 bases to trimming and J lost 5 bases; unmatched junction nucleotides: 8. This CDR3 region has 15 residues. The CDR3 DNA sequence: TGTGCCAGCAGCGTTAGCGGGGGGGCCGGGGAGACCCAGTACTTC. Translated, it gives CASSVSGGAGETQYF.

V is TRBV5-4 and J is TRBJ1-2; 7 bases are shared with TRBD1. J gave up 4 bases and V 0 bases, and 9 bases lay outside the gene matches. The CDR3 has 16 amino acids. The germline CDR1 and CDR2 sequences are SGHNT and YYREEE (reference sequence). In nucleotides, the CDR3 is TGTGCCAGCAGCTTGGGATTCGACAGGGACCTCTATGGCTACACCTTC. The encoded protein is CASSLGFDRDLYGYTF.

This clone showed up just a few times. The gene calls are TRBV6-5 and TRBJ1-5, with D unclear. This CDR3 comprises 14 residues. The germline V gene has CDR1 MNHEY and CDR2 SVGAGI. The V end lost 5 bases, the J end lost 4 bases, and 12 bases lay between the germline ends. CDR3 sequence reads: CASSASTPNQPQHF. The DNA of the CDR3 is TGTGCCAGCAGTGCTTCGACACCTAATCAGCCCCAGCATTTT.

J is TRBJ2-7 and V is TRBV2; D is possibly TRBD1 (6 bases). Germline V gives CDR1 SNHLY, CDR2 FYNNEI. The V and J ends lost 4 bases and 1 base respectively, with 20 bases between them. This CDR3 comprises 17 residues. CDR3 in DNA: TGTGCCAGCAGTGGTGAATCCGGGACAAAACCTTCCTACGAGCAGTACTTC. Protein: CASSGESGTKPSYEQYF.

The chain has TRBV7-9 and TRBJ2-5, with 9 bases fitting TRBD1. There are 18 residues in the CDR3. CDR1 is SEHNR, CDR2 FQNEAQ, per germline (reference sequence). Trimming removed 5 bases from V and 4 bases from J; junction bases left unmatched: 17. In DNA form, the CDR3 reads TGTGCCAGCAGCGCCCAAGAGAGGACAGGGGCTCCCCGAGAGACCCAGTACTTC. Protein sequence: CASSAQERTGAPRETQYF.

This chain's CDR3 is CSVRAGYEQYF. CDR3 DNA sequence: TGCAGCGTTAGAGCAGGGTACGAGCAGTACTTC. The gene calls are TRBV29-1 and TRBJ2-7; D is perhaps TRBD1 (5 bases). The CDR3 loop spans 11 amino acids. Germline V CDR1 and CDR2: SQVTM, ANQGSEA. V lost 5 bases and J lost 4, with 9 bases in between.

The J gene is TRBJ1-1, the V gene TRBV4-1; D is uncertain. The CDR3 spans 10 residues. Germline V gene sequence: CDR1 MGHRA, CDR2 YSYEKL. The V end was cut by 1 base, the J end by 12 bases, with 6 bases between. The CDR3 coding sequence is TGCGCCAGCAGCCAAGGTGAGACTTTCTTT. Protein product: CASSQGETFF.

This clone has more than one count but fewer than ten. The chain recombines TRBV5-1 with TRBJ2-7; D possibly corresponds to TRBD1 (5 bases). This CDR3 contains 15 residues. Looked up from germline, CDR1 is SGHRS and CDR2 is YFSETQ. Between the trimmed V and J ends, which lost 4 bases and 0 bases, there was a span of 14 bases. CDR3 DNA sequence: TGCGCCAGCAGCCCCGCAGGGCCACTCTCCTACGAGCAGTACTTC. Protein product: CASSPAGPLSYEQYF.

The CDR3 region is CAISDELNTEAFF. CDR3 nucleotides: TGTGCCATCAGTGATGAGCTGAACACTGAAGCTTTCTTT. The chain recombines TRBV10-3 with TRBJ1-1; D not certain. Trimming took 3 bases from V and 0 from J, leaving 5 bases between them. In germline, CDR1 is ENHRY, CDR2 SYGVKD. CDR3 size: 13 residues.

This rearrangement joins TRBV9 to TRBJ2-3, with D possibly TRBD2 on 5 matching bases. Per germline, CDR1 SGDLS and CDR2 YYNGEE. There are 17 residues in the CDR3. Trimming cost V 1 base and J 6 bases, with 21 bases left between them. CDR3 nucleotides: TGTGCCAGCAGCGTACGGCTCGGAGGAGTCGGGGTTGATACGCAGTATTTT. Its protein product is CASSVRLGGVGVDTQYF.

The chain employs TRBV6-5 and TRBJ2-1; 7 bases line up with TRBD2. J was trimmed by 12 bases and V by 0 bases; bases with no gene match: 5. The germline CDR1 and CDR2 sequences are MNHEY and SVGAGI. CDR3 length: 13 amino acids. Here the CDR3 reads CASSYSGGGVQFF. CDR3 nucleotide sequence: TGTGCCAGCAGTTACTCGGGTGGGGGGGTGCAGTTCTTC.

The V gene is TRBV15, the J gene TRBJ1-4; D perhaps matches TRBD1 (5 bases). The CDR3 loop spans 12 amino acids. V gave up 2 bases and J gave up 12 bases, with 10 bases separating them. Germline CDR1 LNHNV, CDR2 YYDKDF (reference sequence). The CDR3 region is CATSRLAGELFF. The CDR3 DNA follows: TGTGCCACCAGCAGACTGGCGGGGGAACTGTTTTTT.